The 29 T cell receptor beta chains in this list originate from one sample, sequenced in a study of T cell responses to AZD1222 COVID-19 vaccine. Clones were sequenced by immunoSEQ multiplex PCR, and TCRdb holds only the in-frame ones, with some missing. The top ten clones hold about 4.5% of a sample with about 94,000 clones, 75% to 90% of them seen once. The input for sequencing was peripheral blood, taken 28 days after the second AZD1222 dose. The receptors come from an adult who received the AZD1222 COVID-19 vaccine.

V gene TRBV6-5 combines with J gene TRBJ2-2, with 8 bases identical to TRBD1. Germline V CDR1 and CDR2: MNHEY, SVGAGI. This CDR3 contains 14 residues. Trimming at V came to 7 bases and at J to 5 bases, leaving 6 bases not matched to a gene. CDR3 sequence (DNA): TGTGCCAGCACCGGACAGGGTTTTACCGGGGAGCTGTTTTTT. The encoded protein is CASTGQGFTGELFF.

This sequence joins TRBV18 and TRBJ2-7; perhaps TRBD2 as D (6 bases). The V and J ends lost 3 bases and 0 bases respectively, with 27 bases between them. The germline gives CDR1 KGHSH, CDR2 LQKENI. This CDR3 has 20 residues. This chain's CDR3 is CASSPLPYPVGAGSSYEQYF. CDR3 bases: TGTGCCAGCTCACCGCTTCCATACCCGGTGGGCGCGGGAAGCTCCTACGAGCAGTACTTC.

The chain has TRBV14 and TRBJ1-2, with D tentatively TRBD1 (6 bases). The CDR3 consists of 19 residues. CDR1 and CDR2 from the germline V gene are SGHDN and FVKESK. Trimming left V 3 bases short and J 4 bases short, with 27 bases between. The CDR3 reads CASSQRTTIGPGVLYGYTF. CDR3 coding DNA: TGTGCCAGCAGCCAGCGAACCACGATAGGGCCAGGGGTACTCTATGGCTACACCTTC.

The V call is TRBV15, the J call TRBJ1-3; D may be TRBD1 (5 bases). CDR3 length equals 14 residues. Deletions cut 3 bases from V and 2 bases from J, with 8 bases between. Germline CDR1 and CDR2: LNHNV and YYDKDF (reference sequence). In DNA form, the CDR3 reads TGTGCCACCAGCAGGGGGGATACTGGAAACACCATATATTTT. Its translation: CATSRGDTGNTIYF. The variable domain in full, completed from reference TRBV15 and TRBJ1-3, reads DAMVIQNPRYQVTQFGKPVTLSCSQTLNHNVMYWYQQKSSQAPKLLFHYYDKDFNNEADTPDNFQSRRPNTSFCFLDIRSPGLGDTAMYLCATSRGDTGNTIYFGEGSWLTVV.

This sequence joins TRBV5-1 and TRBJ2-7; 10 bases are shared with TRBD1. This CDR3 contains 15 residues. J was trimmed by 0 bases and V by 7 bases; bases with no gene match: 7. Germline V gene data show CDR1 as SGHRS and CDR2 as YFSETQ. In DNA, the CDR3 is TGCGCCAGCTCAGAGGGGACAGGGGTCTCCTACGAGCAGTACTTC. Its protein product is CASSEGTGVSYEQYF.

V and J are TRBV5-1 and TRBJ2-5, with 9 positions matching TRBD2. V shed 5 bases, J shed 1 base, and the junction held 3 bases outside the gene matches. This CDR3 comprises 14 residues. Germline V gives CDR1 SGHRS, CDR2 YFSETQ. The CDR3 DNA reads TGCGCCAGCAGTCTAGCGGGATCCCAAGAGACCCAGTACTTC. This encodes CASSLAGSQETQYF.

The chain is built from TRBV20-1 and TRBJ2-7, with unresolved D. There are 11 residues in the CDR3. The V end lost 0 bases, the J end lost 4 bases, and 4 bases lay between the germline ends. Per the germline V gene, CDR1 is DFQATT and CDR2 is SNEGSKA (reference sequence). The chain's CDR3 is CSARDLYEQYF. The CDR3 coding sequence is TGCAGTGCTAGAGATCTATACGAGCAGTACTTC.

The gene calls are TRBV6-5 and TRBJ1-5, with 9 bases lining up with TRBD1. After removal of 0 bases from V and 11 bases from J, the junction contained 5 bases not matched to a gene. CDR3 size: 14 residues. Germline V gene data show CDR1 as MNHEY and CDR2 as SVGAGI. CDR3 residues: CASSYSTGGASQHF. The CDR3 nucleotides read TGTGCCAGCAGTTACTCGACAGGGGGAGCGTCCCAGCATTTT.

V usage is TRBV19 and J usage is TRBJ2-2; tentatively, D is TRBD2 (6 bases). Trimming shortened V by 5 bases and J by 4 bases, and 20 bases separated the two germline ends. CDR3 length: 17 residues. The V gene's germline CDR1 is LNHDA and CDR2 SQIVND (reference sequence). The CDR3 sequence: CASSVSSATVGTGELFF. In DNA form, the CDR3 reads TGTGCCAGTAGTGTTTCTAGCGCGACGGTGGGCACCGGGGAGCTGTTTTTT.

This sequence joins TRBV3-1 (or the pseudogene TRBV3-2) and TRBJ1-1; D might be TRBD1 (5 bases). The CDR3 extends over 13 amino acids. The V end was cut by 3 bases, the J end by 6 bases, with 11 bases between. Germline CDR1 and CDR2: LGHDT and YNNKEL (reference sequence). The CDR3 here is CASSHLTRAEAFF. DNA of the CDR3: TGTGCCAGCAGCCACCTAACCAGGGCTGAAGCTTTCTTT.

This chain uses TRBV7-2 with TRBJ1-2, with 7 nucleotides matching TRBD1. Germline trimming cut 4 bases from V and 5 bases from J; bases unmatched to any gene: 19. From germline, CDR1 is SGHTA and CDR2 FQGNSA. The CDR3 has 18 amino acids. CDR3 loop: CASSSLLGQAMGGYGYTF. CDR3 DNA sequence: TGTGCCAGCAGCTCCCTCTTAGGACAGGCCATGGGGGGATATGGCTACACCTTC.

V and J are TRBV19 and TRBJ2-6; D might be TRBD1 (6 bases). The germline V gene has CDR1 LNHDA and CDR2 SQIVND (reference sequence). The CDR3 totals 17 residues. Trimming removed 3 bases from V and 0 bases from J, with 12 bases in between. CDR3 loop: CASSIGQTISGANVLTF. The CDR3 DNA sequence: TGTGCCAGTAGTATTGGACAGACGATCTCTGGGGCCAACGTCCTGACTTTC.

V usage is TRBV6-2 or TRBV6-3 and J usage is TRBJ2-7, with TRBD2 identical over 11 bases. The CDR3 totals 13 residues. V dropped 5 bases and J dropped 9; count of bases not matched to a gene: 6. Germline V lookup: CDR1 MNHEY, CDR2 SVGEGT. The CDR3 DNA is TGTGCCAGCAGTCTCGGGACTAGCGGAGGGCAGTACTTC. Protein: CASSLGTSGGQYF.

This clone has a single count. V usage is TRBV6-5 and J usage is TRBJ1-2, with TRBD1 identical over 9 bases. CDR1 MNHEY and CDR2 SVGAGI come from the germline V gene. The CDR3 consists of 15 residues. J gave up 10 bases and V 0 bases, and 9 bases lay outside the gene matches. The CDR3 sequence is CASSYSFPGQGDYTF. CDR3 nucleotide sequence: TGTGCCAGCAGTTACTCGTTTCCGGGACAGGGCGACTACACCTTC.

The chain carries TRBV4-1 and TRBJ2-6; weak D call: TRBD1 (5 bases). CDR1 is MGHRA and CDR2 is YSYEKL in the germline V gene. V was cut by 5 bases and J by 3 bases, with 20 bases left in between. This CDR3 region has 18 residues. In DNA, the CDR3 is TGCGCCAGCAGCTACCCCGCTGGGGCCCGCGTTGGGGCCAACGTCCTGACTTTC. It codes for CASSYPAGARVGANVLTF.

The rearrangement uses TRBV6-5 and TRBJ2-7; 7 nucleotides align to TRBD1. V dropped 2 bases and J dropped 2; count of bases not matched to a gene: 6. The CDR3 totals 15 residues. The germline V gene encodes CDR1 MNHEY and CDR2 SVGAGI. The DNA of the CDR3 is TGTGCCAGCAGTTACCGCTTGACAGGGACCTACGAGCAGTACTTC. The encoded protein is CASSYRLTGTYEQYF.

This chain connects TRBV28 to TRBJ1-5; no clear D. V was cut by 4 bases and J by 0 bases, with 4 bases left in between. The germline gives CDR1 MDHEN, CDR2 SYDVKM. The CDR3 has 13 residues. The CDR3 loop reads CASSWISNQPQHF. The CDR3 bases are TGTGCCAGCAGTTGGATTAGCAATCAGCCCCAGCATTTT.

The chain employs TRBV7-9 and TRBJ2-7; either TRBD1 or TRBD2 may supply D (5 bases each). The CDR3 loop spans 15 amino acids. Germline lookup yields CDR1 SEHNR and CDR2 FQNEAQ (reference sequence). Trimming took 3 bases from V and 2 from J, leaving 14 bases between them. The CDR3: CASSLDQGSAYEQYF. CDR3 bases: TGTGCCAGCAGCTTGGACCAGGGTAGCGCCTACGAGCAGTACTTC.

This clone was observed once. The chain uses TRBV5-6 and TRBJ2-7; D is perhaps TRBD2 (7 bases). Trimming took 0 bases from V and 3 from J, leaving 13 bases between them. CDR1 is SGHDT and CDR2 is YYEEEE in the germline V gene. CDR3 size: 15 residues. CDR3 bases: TGTGCCAGCAGCTTGGAGGGGGGGAACTACTACGAGCAGTACTTC. Its translation is CASSLEGGNYYEQYF.

The chain links TRBV6-5 to TRBJ1-2, with 9 nucleotides matching TRBD1. The ends lost 5 bases at V and 6 bases at J; junction bases unmatched: 10. The CDR3 runs to 15 residues. Germline loops: CDR1 MNHEY, CDR2 SVGAGI. The CDR3, as DNA: TGTGCCAGCAGTCCAACGGGACAGGGAGGGGATGGCTACACCTTC. It translates to CASSPTGQGGDGYTF.

This clone was seen a single time. This chain connects TRBV6-5 to TRBJ1-1; D call uncertain. The germline gives CDR1 MNHEY, CDR2 SVGAGI. Trimming pared 7 bases from V and 2 bases from J, leaving 17 bases between. This CDR3 comprises 15 residues. The DNA for the CDR3 is TGTGCCAGCACCTCGTTGCCTTCAGGAAACACTGAAGCTTTCTTT. Its protein product is CASTSLPSGNTEAFF.

This chain uses TRBV28 with TRBJ2-7, with 9 bases lining up with TRBD1. The CDR3 extends over 15 amino acids. From germline, CDR1 is MDHEN and CDR2 SYDVKM. Losses at the gene ends were 5 bases for V and 2 bases for J; bases not matched to a gene: 7. The CDR3 sequence is CASSPGQGITYEQYF. The DNA of the CDR3 is TGTGCCAGCAGTCCCGGACAGGGGATCACCTACGAGCAGTACTTC.

The chain joins TRBV2 to TRBJ2-3; maybe TRBD2 (7 bases). The V and J ends lost 6 bases and 3 bases respectively, with 19 bases between them. CDR1 is SNHLY, CDR2 FYNNEI, per germline. The CDR3 is 16 residues long. CDR3 nucleotides: TGTGCCAGCAGCCCCGGGGGCGGGAGATGGACAGATACGCAGTATTTT. Protein product: CASSPGGGRWTDTQYF.

The CDR3 loop reads CASSLGGLAGVREQFF. DNA for the CDR3: TGTGCCAGCAGCTTAGGGGGACTAGCGGGAGTCCGTGAGCAGTTCTTC. V gene TRBV4-2 combines with J gene TRBJ2-1; 14 nucleotides match TRBD2. The CDR3 sequence is 16 residues long. The trim removed 5 bases at V and 9 bases at J, leaving 9 bases unmatched. Germline CDR1 and CDR2: LGHNA and YNFKEQ.

The rearrangement uses TRBV2 and TRBJ2-6; 7 positions match TRBD2. V gave up 6 bases and J gave up 2 bases; unmatched junction bases: 7. CDR3 length: 16 amino acids. Looked up from germline, CDR1 is SNHLY and CDR2 is FYNNEI. CDR3 DNA sequence: TGTGCCAGCAGCGGGGGGAGCAGAACTGGGGCCAACGTCCTGACTTTC. Its translation: CASSGGSRTGANVLTF.

This clone was recorded once. This chain connects TRBV6-4 to TRBJ2-4; 11 bases agree with TRBD2. Per the germline V gene, CDR1 is MRHNA and CDR2 is SNTAGT. J lost 9 bases, V lost 4 bases, and 8 bases had no gene match. The CDR3 runs to 15 residues. The CDR3 DNA reads TGTGCCAGCAGTGCGACTAGCGGGAACGTTGGCATTCAGTACTTC. This gives the protein CASSATSGNVGIQYF.

The chain links TRBV24-1 to TRBJ2-7, with a tentative D call TRBD2 (6 bases). Trimming pared 5 bases from V and 7 bases from J, leaving 14 bases between. Germline V gene data show CDR1 as KGHDR and CDR2 as SFDVKD. The CDR3 runs to 13 residues. CDR3 sequence reads: CATSAEGAGEQYF. The CDR3 region has the DNA TGTGCCACCAGTGCTGAAGGGGCGGGGGAGCAGTACTTC.

The chain links TRBV14 to TRBJ2-7, with D maybe TRBD2 (6 bases). Germline-derived CDR1 and CDR2 are SGHDN and FVKESK. V gave up 3 bases and J gave up 6 bases, with 9 bases separating them. The CDR3 has 12 amino acids. The CDR3 sequence is CASSQPGGEQYF. Written as DNA, the CDR3 is TGTGCCAGCAGCCAGCCCGGGGGCGAGCAGTACTTC. The variable domain in full, with the rest retrieved from reference TRBV14 and TRBJ2-7, is EAGVTQFPSHSVIEKGQTVTLRCDPISGHDNLYWYRRVMGKEIKFLLHFVKESKQDESGMPNNRFLAERTGGTYSTLKVQPAELEDSGVYFCASSQPGGEQYFGPGTRLTVT.

Only one count was recorded for this clone. The gene calls are TRBV7-9 and TRBJ1-1; D unresolved. The CDR3 sequence is 15 residues long. From germline, CDR1 is SEHNR and CDR2 FQNEAQ (reference sequence). V was shortened by 2 bases and J by 5 bases, with 15 bases between the two germline ends. In DNA form, the CDR3 reads TGTGCCAGCAGCTTAAGTTTCGGGTTGCGGACTGAAGCTTTCTTT. Its protein is CASSLSFGLRTEAFF.